These T cell receptor beta chains were read from a single sample in a study of CD8 T cells in Susac syndrome. A single record per CDR3 protein comes from TCRdb applying MiXCR to the immunoSEQ multiplex PCR reads. Among 150,000 to 200,000 distinct CDR3 sequences listed, around 94% were seen once. The sequenced sample was CD4+ T cells from PBMCs. The receptors stem from a human donor with Susac syndrome. Both conserved end residues are part of each CDR3. Fields, in order: clone size, J gene, D gene, V gene, CDR3 DNA, CDR3 protein. D genes are given only for firm matches. Rows may omit the clone size; those that give it use once, few, many or a size class.

NA	TRBJ2-1	TRBD2	TRBV12-3/TRBV12-4	TGTGCCAGCAGCCCCGGACTAGCGGGAGAAAGTGAGCAGTTCTTC	CASSPGLAGESEQFF
NA	TRBJ1-2	NA	TRBV30	TGTGCCTGTATAGGGTACAGGGTAAACTATGGCTACACCTTC	CACIGYRVNYGYTF
NA	TRBJ2-2	TRBD2	TRBV5-6	TGTGCCAGCACCCGCGGGACTAGCGGGAAGAACACCGGGGAGCTGTTTTTT	CASTRGTSGKNTGELFF
NA	TRBJ1-1	NA	TRBV5-4	TGTGCCAGCAGCTTGTCGCCAGCCAGGGAAGCTTTCTTT	CASSLSPAREAFF
NA	TRBJ2-7	TRBD2	TRBV5-1	TGCGCCAGCGCCGGACTAGCGGGACCCTACGAGCAGTACTTC	CASAGLAGPYEQYF
NA	TRBJ2-2	TRBD1	TRBV6-6	TGTGCCAGCAGTCCCCATCGGACAGGGGAAACCGGGGAGCTGTTTTTT	CASSPHRTGETGELFF
NA	TRBJ1-5	NA	TRBV28	TGTGCCAGCAGTTTCAATCAGCCCCAGCATTTT	CASSFNQPQHF
NA	TRBJ2-2	NA	TRBV28	TGTGCCAGCAGTGACAAGAACACCGGGGAGCTGTTTTTT	CASSDKNTGELFF
NA	TRBJ2-1	TRBD2	TRBV28	TGTGCCGTCCCTAGCGGGATTTACAATGAGCAGTTCTTC	CAVPSGIYNEQFF
NA	TRBJ2-6	NA	TRBV3-1	TGTGCCAGCAGCCAAGAGGTTGGGAGGTCCGAGGCCAACGTCCTGACTTTC	CASSQEVGRSEANVLTF
NA	TRBJ1-4	TRBD1	TRBV25-1	TGTGCCAGCAGTAGGGGGACAGGGGGCGTCGGTGAAAAACTGTTTTTT	CASSRGTGGVGEKLFF
NA	TRBJ2-5	TRBD2	TRBV9	TGTGCCAGCAGCCAGCGTGCTAGCGGGAGAGAGACCCAGTACTTC	CASSQRASGRETQYF
NA	TRBJ2-7	NA	TRBV20-1	TGCAGTGCTAGAGATAATGGCAGGGACCCCTACGAGCAGTACTTC	CSARDNGRDPYEQYF
NA	TRBJ2-5	NA	TRBV7-9	TGTGCCAGCAGCTTAGGTGCCAGGCCGCCGTACCAAGAGACCCAGTACTTC	CASSLGARPPYQETQYF
NA	TRBJ2-7	NA	TRBV5-4	TGTGCCAGCAGCTTGGGAGGGAGCGAATCCTACGAGCAGTACTTC	CASSLGGSESYEQYF
NA	TRBJ2-1	TRBD2	TRBV12-3/TRBV12-4	TGTGCCAGCAGTAAAGCTAGCGGGGTTAGGTCCTACAATGAGCAGTTCTTC	CASSKASGVRSYNEQFF
NA	TRBJ2-7	NA	TRBV20-1	TGCAGTGCTTCGCGGGACTCCTTTTTGGGCGAGCAGTACTTC	CSASRDSFLGEQYF
NA	TRBJ2-7	NA	TRBV2	TGTGCCAGCAGTGGGGACCGCGAGCAGTACTTC	CASSGDREQYF
NA	TRBJ1-2	TRBD1	TRBV4-3	TGCGCCAGCAGCCAAGGCATGACAGGGACTAATGGCTACACCTTC	CASSQGMTGTNGYTF
NA	TRBJ2-7	NA	TRBV20-1	TGCAGTTCCAGGGTGCATCCCCTTTACGAGCAGTACTTC	CSSRVHPLYEQYF
NA	TRBJ1-4	NA	TRBV12-3/TRBV12-4	TGTGCCAGCAGGAAAGACACGGTTGGTGAAAAACTGTTTTTT	CASRKDTVGEKLFF
NA	TRBJ2-2	NA	TRBV9	TGTGCCAGCAGCCCCTCGGGCCGGAACACCGGGGAGCTGTTTTTT	CASSPSGRNTGELFF
once	TRBJ2-7	TRBD1	TRBV18	TGTGCCAGCTCACCTTGGGGACAGGGGAGCGAGCAGTACTTC	CASSPWGQGSEQYF
NA	TRBJ1-6	NA	TRBV20-1	TGCAGTGCTAGAGCAGGTGTAGGGCTGAATTCACCCCTCCACTTT	CSARAGVGLNSPLHF
NA	TRBJ2-1	NA	TRBV29-1	TGCAGCGTTGGTCTATACAATGAGCAGTTCTTC	CSVGLYNEQFF
NA	TRBJ1-2	NA	TRBV30	TGTGCCTGGAGTAGGGAACCTAGTGGCTACACCTTC	CAWSREPSGYTF
NA	TRBJ2-7	TRBD2	TRBV20-1	TGCAGTGCTAGAACTAGCGGGAGCCACGAGCAGTACTTC	CSARTSGSHEQYF
NA	TRBJ1-2	TRBD1	TRBV3-1	TGTGCCAGCAGCCAACCTTCCAGGGGGTCCTATGGCTACACCTTC	CASSQPSRGSYGYTF
NA	TRBJ2-1	NA	TRBV9	TGTGCCAGCAGCGTGTCGGGAGTCTACAATGAGCAGTTCTTC	CASSVSGVYNEQFF
once	TRBJ2-5	NA	TRBV7-8	TGTGCCAGCAGCTTCAACGGACAAGAGACCCAGTACTTC	CASSFNGQETQYF
NA	TRBJ1-2	NA	TRBV30	TGTGCCTGGACCATCCTAGCCGGTACTGGCTACACCTTC	CAWTILAGTGYTF
NA	TRBJ2-1	NA	TRBV5-4	TGTGCCAGCAGCCCTTTCCTCCGGGACCACAATGAGCAGTTCTTC	CASSPFLRDHNEQFF
NA	TRBJ2-2	NA	TRBV30	TGTGCCTGGAGCCCCACTAACACCGGGGAGCTGTTTTTT	CAWSPTNTGELFF
NA	TRBJ2-2	TRBD1	TRBV5-1	TGCGCCAGCAGCTTGGTGGGACAGGCGAACACCGGGGAGCTGTTTTTT	CASSLVGQANTGELFF
NA	TRBJ1-6	TRBD1	TRBV29-1	TGCAGCGTCGGGACAGGGAACAATTCACCCCTCCACTTT	CSVGTGNNSPLHF
NA	TRBJ2-5	NA	TRBV15	TGTGCCACCAGCAGAGCCCCGGCGCGCCAAGAGACCCAGTACTTC	CATSRAPARQETQYF
NA	TRBJ2-3	TRBD1	TRBV11-2	TGTGCCAGCAGCTCGACAGGGTTGGGCACAGATACGCAGTATTTT	CASSSTGLGTDTQYF
NA	TRBJ2-7	TRBD2	TRBV30	TGTGCCTGTGGGACTAGCGGGAGGGCTACCTACGAGCAGTACTTC	CACGTSGRATYEQYF
NA	TRBJ2-5	TRBD2	TRBV6-1	TGTGCCAGCAGTGCCCCAAGCGGGGGGACCCTTGGGACCCAGTACTTC	CASSAPSGGTLGTQYF
NA	TRBJ2-2	NA	TRBV6-2/TRBV6-3	TGTGCCAGCAGTTACTCGCCCAACGGGGAGCTGTTTTTT	CASSYSPNGELFF
NA	TRBJ1-6	NA	TRBV23-1	TGCGCCAGCGGTTGGGATAATTCACCCCTCCACTTT	CASGWDNSPLHF
NA	TRBJ1-5	NA	TRBV20-1	TGCAGTGCTAGAGATAAAGGGGTTCAGCCCCAGCATTTT	CSARDKGVQPQHF
NA	TRBJ2-5	TRBD2	TRBV19	TGTGCCACCCGGGCTAGCGGGAGTAAAGAGACCCAGTACTTC	CATRASGSKETQYF
once	TRBJ1-3	NA	TRBV15	TGTGCCACCAGCACTCAGGGTTCGGGAAACACCATATATTTT	CATSTQGSGNTIYF
once	TRBJ2-7	NA	TRBV20-1	TGCAGTGCTAGAGCCAGAATCTACGAGCAGTACTTC	CSARARIYEQYF
NA	TRBJ2-1	TRBD2	TRBV20-1	TGCAGTGCCGCGGGGGGGCTCCACAATGAGCAGTTCTTC	CSAAGGLHNEQFF
NA	TRBJ2-5	NA	TRBV14	TGTGCCAGCAGCCAAGACCCCCAAGAGACCCAGTACTTC	CASSQDPQETQYF
NA	TRBJ1-1	TRBD1	TRBV20-1	TGCAGTGCTAGGAGACAGGGGGCACTCTACACTGAAGCTTTCTTT	CSARRQGALYTEAFF
NA	TRBJ2-2	NA	TRBV20-1	TGCAGTCCCAGGGTGGCGGGCACCGGGGAGCTGTTTTTT	CSPRVAGTGELFF
NA	TRBJ1-1	NA	TRBV10-3	TGTGCCACCGCCGGACAGCCGAACACTGAAGCTTTCTTT	CATAGQPNTEAFF
NA	TRBJ1-2	NA	TRBV2	TGTGCCAGCGGGGGTGAAGGCTACACCTTC	CASGGEGYTF
NA	TRBJ2-7	TRBD2	TRBV7-3	TGTGCCAGCAGCTTAAGCGCTAGCGGGGCAATCTACGAGCAGTACTTC	CASSLSASGAIYEQYF
NA	TRBJ1-2	NA	TRBV12-3/TRBV12-4	TGTGCCAGCAGTCCCAGGACCTTCTATGGCTACACCTTC	CASSPRTFYGYTF